The present entry profiles one T cell receptor (beta chain) with its context. In the authors' methods: Amplification with reference gene primers provided the estimates of nucleated cell counts. Produced via immunoSEQ multiplex PCR; TCRdb's table is partial and in-frame only. V and J calls plus clone size are reproduced from that table; the DNA served to infer D and trimming. This sample has about 240,000 clones; around 90% occur once, and the top ten carry around 7.8%. This specimen belongs to a study of blood T cell repertoires in COVID-19. For the study at large: Acute and convalescent COVID-19 samples came from the United States, Italy and Spain. Sample material is recorded as cDNA or gDNA derived from T cells, B-cell-depleted T cells, or PBMCs.

Trimming pared 6 bases from V and 4 bases from J, leaving 19 bases between. CDR1 LNHDA and CDR2 SQIVND come from the germline V gene (reference sequence). CDR3 length: 16 residues. This receptor was identified in a man aged 60 to 75 who had recovered from COVID-19. The chain is built from TRBV19 and TRBJ1-3; no firm D call. The specimen sequenced was peripheral blood. The CDR3 is CASSPVTIRPGNTIYF. CDR3 DNA: TGTGCCAGTAGCCCGGTCACCATTCGTCCCGGAAACACCATATATTTT.